This is a list of T cell receptor beta chains from one sample in a study of blood T cell repertoires in COVID-19. The data were produced by immunoSEQ multiplex PCR, yet TCRdb's version contains in-frame clones alone and is incomplete. The sample lists about 230,000 clones; roughly 84% were seen once. The sequencing input was peripheral blood. These receptors were taken from a man aged 40-49 years with acute or convalescent COVID-19. Each CDR3 is given with its conserved first and last residue. A D gene is named only where the DNA matches it firmly. Not every row has a clone size; where given, it reads once, few, many or a size class.

D gene	V gene	clone size	J gene	CDR3 DNA	CDR3 protein
.	TRBV19	.	TRBJ1-2	TGTGCCAGTAGTATGATGGAGGGGCCCCTCTATGGCTACACCTTC	CASSMMEGPLYGYTF
.	TRBV5-1	.	TRBJ2-5	TGCGCCAGCAGCTCCAGCGGTCGGGGGATAAAGGAGACCCAGTACTTC	CASSSSGRGIKETQYF
.	TRBV5-6	few	TRBJ2-7	TGTGCCAGCAGCTTACAGGGCGCCAGGGAGCAGTACTTC	CASSLQGAREQYF
TRBD2	TRBV27	once	TRBJ2-7	TGTGCCAGCAGTTTACTAGCGGGGGGGCCTGACGAGCAGTACTTC	CASSLLAGGPDEQYF
TRBD2	TRBV27	.	TRBJ2-6	TGTGCCAGCAGTCCCCGGGAGGGCAACGTCCTGACTTTC	CASSPREGNVLTF
TRBD1	TRBV19	.	TRBJ2-7	TGTGCCAGTAGTATAGTGTTGGGACAGTTATACGAGCAGTACTTC	CASSIVLGQLYEQYF
TRBD1	TRBV27	.	TRBJ1-6	TGTGCCAGCAGCCCCGTACAACCTCTAGGACAGGGGGGCTCACCCCTCCACTTT	CASSPVQPLGQGGSPLHF
TRBD1	TRBV10-2	few	TRBJ1-5	TGCGCCAGTTCGGGACAGCTCAATCAGCCCCAGCATTTT	CASSGQLNQPQHF
TRBD2	TRBV7-6	.	TRBJ2-3	TGTGCCAGCAGCTCGGGGACTAGTCGGGATACGCAGTATTTT	CASSSGTSRDTQYF
.	TRBV7-6	few	TRBJ1-5	TGTGCCAGCAGCTTAGAGGAAGGAGGCAATCAGCCCCAGCATTTT	CASSLEEGGNQPQHF
.	TRBV12-3/TRBV12-4	.	TRBJ2-1	TGTGCCAGCAGTTTCCGGGGTGAGCAGTTCTTC	CASSFRGEQFF
.	TRBV18	once	TRBJ1-2	TGTGCCAGCTCACCACCTATAGGAGACGGCTACACCTTC	CASSPPIGDGYTF
TRBD1	TRBV7-2	.	TRBJ1-2	TGTGCCAGCAGAGCCGGGACAGGGCATGGCTACACCTTC	CASRAGTGHGYTF
TRBD2	TRBV5-8	.	TRBJ2-3	TGTGCCAGCAGCACCCGACTAGCTAATGCAGATACGCAGTATTTT	CASSTRLANADTQYF
.	TRBV6-4	.	TRBJ1-5	TGTGCCAGCAGTGTCACAGGTTTCGATCAGCCCCAGCATTTT	CASSVTGFDQPQHF
.	TRBV11-2	.	TRBJ1-2	TGTGCCAGCAGCAGCGCCCGGGACTATGGCTACACCTTC	CASSSARDYGYTF
.	TRBV5-1	.	TRBJ1-6	TGCGCCAGCAGCTTGGCCGACAGTTACCATTCACCCCTCCACTTT	CASSLADSYHSPLHF
.	TRBV7-6	.	TRBJ1-2	TGTGCCAGCAGCTTAGAGCTCCGAAGAGGCTACACCTTC	CASSLELRRGYTF
.	TRBV3-1/TRBV3-2	.	TRBJ2-3	TGTGCCAGCGCTGACGTAAGCGGGTTGGATACGCAGTATTTT	CASADVSGLDTQYF
TRBD1	TRBV7-2	.	TRBJ1-2	TGTGCCAGCAGCTGGAGAGGGCAGGGGGAAGGCTACACCTTC	CASSWRGQGEGYTF
.	TRBV30	.	TRBJ1-4	TGTGCCTGGACCAGGGGTCCTAATGAAAAACTGTTTTTT	CAWTRGPNEKLFF
.	TRBV28	.	TRBJ2-1	TGTGCCAGCTGGCGGGACTTGTCCTACAATGAGCAGTTCTTC	CASWRDLSYNEQFF
.	TRBV29-1	.	TRBJ2-1	TGCAGCGTTGCCGGACACCCGAGCTCCTACAATGAGCAGTTCTTC	CSVAGHPSSYNEQFF
TRBD1	TRBV5-1	.	TRBJ1-2	TGCGCCAGCAGCTTCGACAGGGAAGGAGGCTACACCTTC	CASSFDREGGYTF
.	TRBV13	.	TRBJ1-1	TGTGCCAGCAGCTTAGAAGAGGAAACTGAAGCTTTCTTT	CASSLEEETEAFF
.	TRBV7-9	.	TRBJ2-1	TGTGCCAGCAGCCTCCTTCAGGGCTTCGGAAATGAGCAGTTCTTC	CASSLLQGFGNEQFF
.	TRBV3-1/TRBV3-2	.	TRBJ1-2	TGTGCCAGCAGCTTAGGACAGAGCTATGGCTACACCTTC	CASSLGQSYGYTF
.	TRBV27	.	TRBJ1-1	TGTGCCAGCAGTTTATTCGGACACCTGAACACTGAAGCTTTCTTT	CASSLFGHLNTEAFF
.	TRBV12-3/TRBV12-4	.	TRBJ1-1	TGTGCCAGCAGCCGGGACACTGAAGCTTTCTTT	CASSRDTEAFF
TRBD1	TRBV5-1	.	TRBJ1-2	TGCGCCAGCAGCCTAACAGGGGATTATGGCTACACCTTC	CASSLTGDYGYTF
TRBD2	TRBV7-2	.	TRBJ2-5	TGTGCCAGCAGCTTAGCGGGGGGACTAGCGGACTATTTAGAGAGGACCCAGTACTTC	CASSLAGGLADYLERTQYF
.	TRBV5-6	.	TRBJ2-3	TGTGCCAGCAGCCGGACAGACGGGGGGCTAGCGCAGTATTTT	CASSRTDGGLAQYF
TRBD1	TRBV19	.	TRBJ1-4	TGTGCCAGTAGTCACCGGGACAGGGCTAATGAAAAACTGTTTTTT	CASSHRDRANEKLFF
TRBD1	TRBV10-3	.	TRBJ1-1	TGTGCCATCAGTGGATCTTCCGGGACAGGGTCTAAAGCTTTCTTT	CAISGSSGTGSKAFF
.	TRBV6-6	.	TRBJ1-1	TGTGCCAGCAGTTATGGGGGGGTGAACACTGAAGCTTTCTTT	CASSYGGVNTEAFF
.	TRBV7-9	.	TRBJ1-3	TGTGCCAGCAGCTCGCGACGGGACTCTGGAAACACCATATATTTT	CASSSRRDSGNTIYF
TRBD1	TRBV12-3/TRBV12-4	.	TRBJ1-1	TGTGCCAGCAGCCGCGACAGGGCCACTGAAGCTTTCTTT	CASSRDRATEAFF
TRBD1	TRBV7-9	.	TRBJ1-4	TGTGCCAGCAGCTTTGGACAGGCTAATGAAAAACTGTTTTTT	CASSFGQANEKLFF
.	TRBV6-5	.	TRBJ1-2	TGTGCCAGCAGTAGAGGAGGAGAGGGTGGCTACACCTTC	CASSRGGEGGYTF
.	TRBV28	.	TRBJ1-3	TGTGCCAGCAGCCCCCCACGGGGTGGCACTAGCTCTGGAAACACCATATATTTT	CASSPPRGGTSSGNTIYF
.	TRBV2	once	TRBJ2-3	TGTGCCAGCTCCAAGGAGAACACAGATACGCAGTATTTT	CASSKENTDTQYF